This entry lists 3 T cell receptor beta chains sequenced from one sample in a study of cytomegalovirus exposure and HLA in healthy donors. The PCR ran on 60 Vbeta and 13 Jbeta primers. Here immunoSEQ multiplex PCR was the method, and the copy in TCRdb shows in-frame clones only, minus some. The table records approximately 92,000 clones, over 70% of them present only once. The sample was PBMCs. Source of these receptors: a girl aged 2-15 years in good health and CMV-seropositive.

V is TRBV18 and J is TRBJ1-1, with D possibly TRBD1 on 6 matching bases. V lost 6 bases and J lost 3, with 14 bases in between. CDR1 and CDR2 from the germline V gene are KGHSH and LQKENI. CDR3 size: 14 residues. The CDR3 bases are TGTGCCAGCTCCCTACAGGGAGTGGACACTGAAGCTTTCTTT. Its protein product is CASSLQGVDTEAFF.

The chain links TRBV19 to TRBJ1-1; D perhaps matches TRBD1 (5 bases). The germline CDR1 and CDR2 sequences are LNHDA and SQIVND (reference sequence). The CDR3 has 16 amino acids. V was cut by 7 bases and J by 4 bases, with 22 bases left in between. The CDR3 protein is CASIMRDGGAGTEAFF. In nucleotides, the CDR3 is TGTGCCAGTATTATGAGGGACGGAGGGGCCGGCACTGAAGCTTTCTTT.

This chain links TRBV9 with TRBJ2-1; 8 nucleotides match TRBD2. CDR3 length: 16 residues. Germline loops: CDR1 SGDLS, CDR2 YYNGEE. V shed 0 bases and J 2 bases; nucleotides not matched to a gene: 4. The CDR3 nucleotides are TGTGCCAGCAGCGTAGGTCTAGCGGGCCCCTACAATGAGCAGTTCTTC. Residues: CASSVGLAGPYNEQFF.